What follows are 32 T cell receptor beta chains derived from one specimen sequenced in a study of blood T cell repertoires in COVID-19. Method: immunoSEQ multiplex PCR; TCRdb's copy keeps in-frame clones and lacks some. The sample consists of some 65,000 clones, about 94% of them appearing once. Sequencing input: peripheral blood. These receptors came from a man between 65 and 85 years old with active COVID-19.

Here the CDR3 DNA reads TGCGCCAGCAGCAGCTTAACCACGGGACAGGGTCCGTTCTTC. As protein: CASSSLTTGQGPFF. The V call is TRBV5-1, the J call TRBJ2-1, with 9 bases that match TRBD1. The germline V gene has CDR1 SGHRS and CDR2 YFSETQ. The ends lost 4 bases at V and 15 bases at J; junction bases unmatched: 14. The CDR3 contains 14 residues. Supplemented by reference TRBV5-1 and TRBJ2-1, the full variable domain reads KAGVTQTPRYLIKTRGQQVTLSCSPISGHRSVSWYQQTPGQGLQFLFEYFSETQRNKGNFPGRFSGRQFSNSRSEMNVSTLELGDSALYLCASSSLTTGQGPFFGPGTRLTVL.

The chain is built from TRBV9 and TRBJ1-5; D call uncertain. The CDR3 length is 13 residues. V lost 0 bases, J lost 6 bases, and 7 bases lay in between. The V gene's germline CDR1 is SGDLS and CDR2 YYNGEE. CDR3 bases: TGTGCCAGCAGCGTAGGATTGAGTCAGCCCCAGCATTTT. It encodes CASSVGLSQPQHF. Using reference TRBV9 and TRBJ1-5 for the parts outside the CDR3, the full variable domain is DSGVTQTPKHLITATGQRVTLRCSPRSGDLSVYWYQQSLDQGLQFLIQYYNGEERAKGNILERFSAQQFPDLHSELNLSSLELGDSALYFCASSVGLSQPQHFGDGTRLSIL.

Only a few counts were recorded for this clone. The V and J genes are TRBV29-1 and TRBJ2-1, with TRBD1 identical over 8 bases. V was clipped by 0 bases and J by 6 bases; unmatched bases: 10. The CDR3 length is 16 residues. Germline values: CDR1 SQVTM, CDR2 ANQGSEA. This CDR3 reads CSVEDPPGGSGNEQFF. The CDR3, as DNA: TGCAGCGTTGAAGATCCGCCAGGGGGCTCTGGCAATGAGCAGTTCTTC.

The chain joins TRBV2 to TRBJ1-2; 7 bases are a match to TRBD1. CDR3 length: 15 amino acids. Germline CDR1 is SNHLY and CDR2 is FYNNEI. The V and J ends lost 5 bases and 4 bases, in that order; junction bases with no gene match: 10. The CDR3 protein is CASSSDRVNLYGYTF. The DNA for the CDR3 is TGTGCCAGCAGTTCCGACAGGGTGAACCTCTATGGCTACACCTTC.

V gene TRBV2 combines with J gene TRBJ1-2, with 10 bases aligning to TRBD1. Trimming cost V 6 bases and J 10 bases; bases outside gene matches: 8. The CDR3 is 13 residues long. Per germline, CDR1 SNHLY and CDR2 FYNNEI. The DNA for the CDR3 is TGTGCCAGCAGCCCGACAGGGGGCGAAATCTACACCTTC. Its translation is CASSPTGGEIYTF.

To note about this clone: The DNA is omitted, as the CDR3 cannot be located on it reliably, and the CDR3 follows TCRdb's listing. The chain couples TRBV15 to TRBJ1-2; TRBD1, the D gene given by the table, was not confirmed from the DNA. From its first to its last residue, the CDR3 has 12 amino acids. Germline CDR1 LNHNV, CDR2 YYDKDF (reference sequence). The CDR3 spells CATSRVGQGSNF.

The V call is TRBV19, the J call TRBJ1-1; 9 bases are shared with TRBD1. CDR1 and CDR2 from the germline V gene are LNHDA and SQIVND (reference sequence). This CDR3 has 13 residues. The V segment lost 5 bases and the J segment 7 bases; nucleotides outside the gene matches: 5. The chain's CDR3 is CASSLTGGGEAFF. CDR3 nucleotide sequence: TGTGCCAGTAGTCTGACAGGGGGTGGTGAAGCTTTCTTT.

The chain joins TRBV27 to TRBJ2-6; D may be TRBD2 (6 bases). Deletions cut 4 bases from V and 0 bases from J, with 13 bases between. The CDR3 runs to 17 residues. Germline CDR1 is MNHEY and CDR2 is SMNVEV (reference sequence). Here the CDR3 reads CASSWGLPSSGANVLTF. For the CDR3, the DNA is TGTGCCAGCAGTTGGGGACTTCCGAGCTCTGGGGCCAACGTCCTGACTTTC. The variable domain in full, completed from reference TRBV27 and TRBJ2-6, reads EAQVTQNPRYLITVTGKKLTVTCSQNMNHEYMSWYRQDPGLGLRQIYYSMNVEVTDKGDVPEGYKVSRKEKRNFPLILESPSPNQTSLYFCASSWGLPSSGANVLTFGAGSRLTVL.

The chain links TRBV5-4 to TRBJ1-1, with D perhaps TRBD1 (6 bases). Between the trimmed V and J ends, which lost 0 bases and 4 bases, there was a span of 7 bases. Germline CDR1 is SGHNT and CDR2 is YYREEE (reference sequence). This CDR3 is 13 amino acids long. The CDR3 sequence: CASSLDRATEAFF. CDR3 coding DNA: TGTGCCAGCAGCTTGGACAGGGCCACTGAAGCTTTCTTT.

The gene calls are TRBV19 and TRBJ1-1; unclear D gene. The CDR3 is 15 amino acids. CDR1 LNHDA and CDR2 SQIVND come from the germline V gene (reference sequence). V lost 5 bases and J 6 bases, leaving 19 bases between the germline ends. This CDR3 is CASSLPGSIGAEAFF. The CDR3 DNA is TGTGCCAGTAGTCTACCGGGGTCTATCGGCGCTGAAGCTTTCTTT.

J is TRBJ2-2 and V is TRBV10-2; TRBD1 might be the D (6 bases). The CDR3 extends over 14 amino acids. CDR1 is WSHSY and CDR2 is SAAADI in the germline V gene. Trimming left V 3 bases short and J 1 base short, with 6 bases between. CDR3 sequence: CASSEQGNTGELFF. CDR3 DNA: TGCGCCAGCAGTGAACAGGGGAACACCGGGGAGCTGTTTTTT.

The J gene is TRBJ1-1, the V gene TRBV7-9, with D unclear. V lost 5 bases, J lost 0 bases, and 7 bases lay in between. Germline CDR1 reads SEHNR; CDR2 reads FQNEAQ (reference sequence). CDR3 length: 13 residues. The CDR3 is CASSAYMNTEAFF. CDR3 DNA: TGTGCCAGCAGCGCATACATGAACACTGAAGCTTTCTTT.

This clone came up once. CDR3 DNA sequence: TGTGCCAGCAGCTCCGCCGGACAAAAGGGGGAGACCCAGTACTTC. It is translated as CASSSAGQKGETQYF. V is TRBV11-3 and J is TRBJ2-5, with D possibly matching TRBD1 (5 bases). CDR1 and CDR2 (germline): SGHNT, YENEEA. The ends were cut back, 4 bases at V and 5 bases at J, with 17 bases in the middle. The CDR3 extends over 15 amino acids.

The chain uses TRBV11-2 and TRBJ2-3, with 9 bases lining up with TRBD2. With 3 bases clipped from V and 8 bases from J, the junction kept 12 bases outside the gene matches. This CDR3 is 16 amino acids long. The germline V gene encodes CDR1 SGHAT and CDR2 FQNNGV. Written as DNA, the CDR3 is TGTGCCAGCAGCTTGAGTTTGGCGGGGGGGCCAGGTACGCAGTATTTT. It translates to CASSLSLAGGPGTQYF.

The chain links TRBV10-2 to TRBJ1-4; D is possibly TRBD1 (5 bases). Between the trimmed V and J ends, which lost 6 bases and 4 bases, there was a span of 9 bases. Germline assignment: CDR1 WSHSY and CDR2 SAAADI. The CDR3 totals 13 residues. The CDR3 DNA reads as TGCGCCAGCAGCACAGGAAATAATGAAAAACTGTTTTTT. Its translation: CASSTGNNEKLFF.

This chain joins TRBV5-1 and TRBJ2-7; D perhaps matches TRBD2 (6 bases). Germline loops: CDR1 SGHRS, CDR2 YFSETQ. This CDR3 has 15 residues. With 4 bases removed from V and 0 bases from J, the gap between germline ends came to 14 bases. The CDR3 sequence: CASSRDGSGSYEQYF. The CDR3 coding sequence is TGCGCCAGCAGCCGTGACGGGAGCGGCTCCTACGAGCAGTACTTC.

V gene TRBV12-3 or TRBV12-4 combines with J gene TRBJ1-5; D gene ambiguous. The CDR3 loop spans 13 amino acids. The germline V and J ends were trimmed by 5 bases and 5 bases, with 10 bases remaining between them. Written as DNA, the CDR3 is TGTGCCAGCAGTCCCGGGGAATATCAGCCCCAGCATTTT. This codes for CASSPGEYQPQHF.

The CDR3 here is CASSVGATDTQYF. CDR3 in DNA: TGTGCCAGCAGCGTAGGGGCAACCGATACGCAGTATTTT. The chain is built from TRBV9 and TRBJ2-3; no firm D call. Germline V CDR1 and CDR2: SGDLS, YYNGEE. The length of the CDR3 is 13 residues. Between the trimmed V and J ends, which lost 0 bases and 6 bases, there was a span of 8 bases.

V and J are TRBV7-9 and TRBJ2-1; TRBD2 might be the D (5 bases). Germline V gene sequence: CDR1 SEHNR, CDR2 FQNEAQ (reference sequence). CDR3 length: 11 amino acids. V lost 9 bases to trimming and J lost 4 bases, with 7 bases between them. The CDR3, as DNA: TGTGCCAGGGAGGCGTACAATGAGCAGTTCTTC. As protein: CAREAYNEQFF.

The CDR3 DNA is TGCGCCAGCGGACGGACTATCACCGGGGAGCTGTTTTTT. Protein sequence: CASGRTITGELFF. J is TRBJ2-2 and V is TRBV4-3; a possible D gene is TRBD2 (6 bases). This CDR3 contains 13 residues. Germline values: CDR1 LGHNA, CDR2 YSLEER. V was shortened by 8 bases and J by 4 bases, with 11 bases between the two germline ends.

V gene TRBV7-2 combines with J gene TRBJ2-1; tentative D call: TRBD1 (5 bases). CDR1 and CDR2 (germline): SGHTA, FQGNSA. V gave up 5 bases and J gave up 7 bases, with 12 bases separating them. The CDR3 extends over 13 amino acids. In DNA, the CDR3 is TGTGCCAGCAGCCCCAGGGTCCGGAATGAGCAGTTCTTC. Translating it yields CASSPRVRNEQFF.

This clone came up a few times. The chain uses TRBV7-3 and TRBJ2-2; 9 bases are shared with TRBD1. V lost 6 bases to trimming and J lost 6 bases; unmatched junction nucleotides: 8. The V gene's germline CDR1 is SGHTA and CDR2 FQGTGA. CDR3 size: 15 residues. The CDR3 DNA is TGTGCCAGCAGGCAAACAGGGGGCTTGGCCGGGGAGCTGTTTTTT. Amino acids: CASRQTGGLAGELFF.

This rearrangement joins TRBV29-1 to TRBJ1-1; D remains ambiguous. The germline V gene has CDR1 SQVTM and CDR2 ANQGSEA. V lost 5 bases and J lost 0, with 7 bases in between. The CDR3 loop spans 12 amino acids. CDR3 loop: CSVRVLNTEAFF. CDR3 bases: TGCAGCGTTCGAGTGCTGAACACTGAAGCTTTCTTT.

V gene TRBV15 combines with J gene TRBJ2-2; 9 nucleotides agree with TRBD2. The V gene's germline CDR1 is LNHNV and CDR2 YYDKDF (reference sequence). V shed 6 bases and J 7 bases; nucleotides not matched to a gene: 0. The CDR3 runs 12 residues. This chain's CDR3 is CATRRGGGELFF. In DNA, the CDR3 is TGTGCCACCAGGCGGGGGGGCGGGGAGCTGTTTTTT.

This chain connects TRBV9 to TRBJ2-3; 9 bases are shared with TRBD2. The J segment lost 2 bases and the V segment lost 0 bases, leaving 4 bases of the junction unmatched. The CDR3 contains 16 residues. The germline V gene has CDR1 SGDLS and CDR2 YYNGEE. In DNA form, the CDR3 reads TGTGCCAGCAGCGTAGGCGGGGGGGCGTTCACAGATACGCAGTATTTT. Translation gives CASSVGGGAFTDTQYF. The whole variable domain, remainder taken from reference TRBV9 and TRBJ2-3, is DSGVTQTPKHLITATGQRVTLRCSPRSGDLSVYWYQQSLDQGLQFLIQYYNGEERAKGNILERFSAQQFPDLHSELNLSSLELGDSALYFCASSVGGGAFTDTQYFGPGTRLTVL.

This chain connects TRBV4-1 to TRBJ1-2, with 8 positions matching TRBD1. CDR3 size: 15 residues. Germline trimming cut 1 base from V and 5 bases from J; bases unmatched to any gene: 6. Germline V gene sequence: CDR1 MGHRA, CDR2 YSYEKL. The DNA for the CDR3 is TGCGCCAGCAGCCAAGGAGGAACAGGGGGATATGGCTACACCTTC. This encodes CASSQGGTGGYGYTF.

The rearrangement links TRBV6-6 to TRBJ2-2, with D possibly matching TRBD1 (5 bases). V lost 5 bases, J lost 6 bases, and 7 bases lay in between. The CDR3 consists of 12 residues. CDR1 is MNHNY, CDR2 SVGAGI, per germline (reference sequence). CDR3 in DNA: TGTGCCAGCAGTATGGGGCCCGGGGAGCTGTTTTTT. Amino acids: CASSMGPGELFF.

CDR3 sequence reads: CASSPPGGGTRRETQYF. DNA for the CDR3: TGTGCCAGCAGCCCCCCCGGGGGGGGAACGAGGCGGGAGACCCAGTACTTC. The chain uses TRBV3-1 (or the pseudogene TRBV3-2) and TRBJ2-5; 8 nucleotides agree with TRBD2. Germline V gene sequence: CDR1 LGHDT, CDR2 YNNKEL (reference sequence). Trimming took 4 bases from V and 5 from J; bases not matched to a gene: 15. CDR3 length equals 17 residues.

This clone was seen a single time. The CDR3 loop reads CASSSSGVADTQYF. CDR3 coding DNA: TGCGCCAGTTCGAGTAGCGGGGTTGCAGATACGCAGTATTTT. The chain carries TRBV4-3 and TRBJ2-3; TRBD2 matches 8 bases. The CDR3 totals 14 residues. The trim removed 9 bases at V and 4 bases at J, leaving 9 bases unmatched. Per germline, CDR1 LGHNA and CDR2 YSLEER.

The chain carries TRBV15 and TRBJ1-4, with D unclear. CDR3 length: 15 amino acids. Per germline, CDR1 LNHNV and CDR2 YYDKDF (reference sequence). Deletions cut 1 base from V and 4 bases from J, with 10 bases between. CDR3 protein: CATSRGLTVNEKLFF. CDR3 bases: TGTGCCACCAGCAGAGGGCTTACAGTTAATGAAAAACTGTTTTTT.

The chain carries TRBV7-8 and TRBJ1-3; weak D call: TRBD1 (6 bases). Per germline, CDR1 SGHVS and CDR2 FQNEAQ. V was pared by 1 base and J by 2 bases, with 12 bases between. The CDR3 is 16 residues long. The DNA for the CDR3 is TGTGCCAGCAGCTTAGGTTCAGGGGCGGCTGGAAACACCATATATTTT. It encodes CASSLGSGAAGNTIYF.

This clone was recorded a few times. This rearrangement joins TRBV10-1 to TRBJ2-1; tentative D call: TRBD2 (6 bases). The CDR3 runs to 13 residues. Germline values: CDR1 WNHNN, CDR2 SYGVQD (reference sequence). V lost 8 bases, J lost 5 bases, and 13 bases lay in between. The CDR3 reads CASESGGNNEQFF. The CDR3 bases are TGCGCCAGCGAATCCGGGGGAAACAATGAGCAGTTCTTC.